This TCR beta chain was sequenced during a study of blood T cell repertoires in COVID-19. Study overall: Collection of acute and convalescent COVID-19 samples took place in the United States, Italy and Spain.

Per the authors' pipeline: Reference gene primer amplification yielded estimated nucleated cell counts. The method was immunoSEQ multiplex PCR; TCRdb's version includes in-frame clones alone and lacks a portion of them. From that table come the V and J calls and clone size; the DNA was used to work out D and trimming. The repertoire holds some 180,000 clones, with about four fifths as singletons. Across about two dozen US areas, participants ranged in age from about 18 to 100 years. CDR3 length: 13 residues. Germline V CDR1 and CDR2: SNHLY, FYNNEI. V dropped 2 bases and J dropped 5 bases, with 9 bases sitting between them.

The sequenced sample was PBMCs or T cells enriched from blood (not recorded which). The receptor's source is a young woman who had been exposed to COVID-19. The rearrangement links TRBV2 to TRBJ1-1, with D possibly matching TRBD1 (5 bases). Here the CDR3 reads CASSEQGRTEAFF. Here the CDR3 DNA reads TGTGCCAGCAGTGAACAGGGAAGAACTGAAGCTTTCTTT.